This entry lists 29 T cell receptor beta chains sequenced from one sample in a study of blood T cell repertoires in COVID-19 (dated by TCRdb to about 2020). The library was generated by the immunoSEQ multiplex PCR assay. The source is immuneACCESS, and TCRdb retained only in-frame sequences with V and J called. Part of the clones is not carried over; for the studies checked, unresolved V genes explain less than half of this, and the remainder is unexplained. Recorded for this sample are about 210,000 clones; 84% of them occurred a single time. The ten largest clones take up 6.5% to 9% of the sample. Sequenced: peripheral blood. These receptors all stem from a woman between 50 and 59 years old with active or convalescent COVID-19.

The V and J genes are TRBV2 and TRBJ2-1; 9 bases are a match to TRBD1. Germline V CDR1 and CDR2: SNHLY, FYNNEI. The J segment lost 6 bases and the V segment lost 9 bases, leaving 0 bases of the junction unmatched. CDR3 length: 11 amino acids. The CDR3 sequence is CARDRGNEQFF. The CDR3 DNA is TGTGCCAGGGACAGGGGCAATGAGCAGTTCTTC.

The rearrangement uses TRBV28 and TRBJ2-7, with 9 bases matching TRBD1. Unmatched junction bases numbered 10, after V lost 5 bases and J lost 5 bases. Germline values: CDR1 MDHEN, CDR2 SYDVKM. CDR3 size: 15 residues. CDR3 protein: CASSGAGTGYDEQYF. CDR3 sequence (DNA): TGTGCCAGCAGTGGCGCCGGGACAGGGTATGACGAGCAGTACTTC.

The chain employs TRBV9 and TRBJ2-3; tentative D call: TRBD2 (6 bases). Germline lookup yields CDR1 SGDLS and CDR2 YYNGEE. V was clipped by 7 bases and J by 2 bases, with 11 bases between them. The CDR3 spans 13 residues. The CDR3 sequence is CASGSSDTDTQYF. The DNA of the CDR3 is TGTGCCAGCGGCTCTAGCGACACAGATACGCAGTATTTT.

CDR3 amino acids: CSAIGNTEAFF. The CDR3 DNA is TGCAGTGCTATTGGCAACACTGAAGCTTTCTTT. The J gene is TRBJ1-1, the V gene TRBV20-1; D gene unclear. This CDR3 is 11 amino acids long. Trimming took 4 bases from V and 2 from J, leaving 5 bases between them. Germline-derived CDR1 and CDR2 are DFQATT and SNEGSKA (reference sequence).

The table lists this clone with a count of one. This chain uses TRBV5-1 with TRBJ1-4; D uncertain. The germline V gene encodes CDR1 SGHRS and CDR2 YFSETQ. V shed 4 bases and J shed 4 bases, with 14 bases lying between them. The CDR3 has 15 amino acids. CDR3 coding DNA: TGCGCCAGCAGCCGCTTGGGAGGCGTTAATGAAAAACTGTTTTTT. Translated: CASSRLGGVNEKLFF.

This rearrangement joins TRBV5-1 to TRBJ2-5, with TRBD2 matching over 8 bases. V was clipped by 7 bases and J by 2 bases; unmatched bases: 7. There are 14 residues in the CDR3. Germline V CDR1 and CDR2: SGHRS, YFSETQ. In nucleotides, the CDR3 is TGCGCCAGCTATAGCGGGACTTCACAAGAGACCCAGTACTTC. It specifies CASYSGTSQETQYF.

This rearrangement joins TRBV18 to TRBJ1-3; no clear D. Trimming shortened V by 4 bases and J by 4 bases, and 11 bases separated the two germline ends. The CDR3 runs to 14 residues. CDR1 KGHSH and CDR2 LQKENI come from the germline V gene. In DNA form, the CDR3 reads TGTGCCAGCTCACTGGAGCTAACCGGAAACACCATATATTTT. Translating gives CASSLELTGNTIYF.

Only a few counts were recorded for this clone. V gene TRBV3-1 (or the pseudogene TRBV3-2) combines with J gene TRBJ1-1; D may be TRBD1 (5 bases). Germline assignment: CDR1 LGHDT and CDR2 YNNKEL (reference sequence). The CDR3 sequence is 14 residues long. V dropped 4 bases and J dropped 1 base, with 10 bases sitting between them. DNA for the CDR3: TGTGCCAGCAGCCTGGGACTTGGGAACACTGAAGCTTTCTTT. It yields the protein CASSLGLGNTEAFF.

CDR3 nucleotide sequence: TGTGCCAGCAGCCCCGTACCCCAGGCAGGAAGCTATGGCTACACCTTC. Amino acids: CASSPVPQAGSYGYTF. The chain recombines TRBV7-2 with TRBJ1-2; no firm D call. In germline, CDR1 is SGHTA, CDR2 FQGNSA. V was trimmed by 5 bases and J by 4 bases, leaving 20 bases between them. This CDR3 comprises 16 residues.

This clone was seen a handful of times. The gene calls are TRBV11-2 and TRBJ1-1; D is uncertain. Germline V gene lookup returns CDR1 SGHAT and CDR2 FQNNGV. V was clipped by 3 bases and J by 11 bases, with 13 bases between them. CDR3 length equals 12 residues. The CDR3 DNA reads TGTGCCAGCAGCTTCGGCTGGAGAGGGGCTTTCTTT. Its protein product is CASSFGWRGAFF. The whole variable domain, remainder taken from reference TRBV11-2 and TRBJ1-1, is EAGVAQSPRYKIIEKRQSVAFWCNPISGHATLYWYQQILGQGPKLLIQFQNNGVVDDSQLPKDRFSAERLKGVDSTLKIQPAKLEDSAVYLCASSFGWRGAFFGQGTRLTVV.

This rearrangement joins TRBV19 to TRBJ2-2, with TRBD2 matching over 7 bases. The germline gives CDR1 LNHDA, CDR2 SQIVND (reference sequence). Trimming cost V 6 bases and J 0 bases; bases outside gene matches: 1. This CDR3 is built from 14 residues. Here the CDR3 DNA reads TGTGCCAGTAGCAGCGGGACGAACACCGGGGAGCTGTTTTTT. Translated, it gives CASSSGTNTGELFF.

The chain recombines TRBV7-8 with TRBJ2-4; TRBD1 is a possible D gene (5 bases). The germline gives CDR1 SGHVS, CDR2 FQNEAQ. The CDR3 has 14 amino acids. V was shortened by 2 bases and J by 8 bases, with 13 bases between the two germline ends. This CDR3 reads CASSLRGRVDIQYF. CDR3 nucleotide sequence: TGTGCCAGCAGCTTAAGGGGCCGGGTAGACATTCAGTACTTC.

This chain's CDR3 is CASSYARGYEQFF. CDR3 nucleotides: TGTGCCAGCAGTTACGCGCGGGGGTATGAGCAGTTCTTC. This chain uses TRBV6-5 with TRBJ2-1, with TRBD2 identical over 7 bases. The ends lost 2 bases at V and 8 bases at J; junction bases unmatched: 3. CDR3 length equals 13 residues. Germline CDR1 and CDR2: MNHEY and SVGAGI.

The chain's CDR3 is CASSDLAGFSYEQYV. The CDR3 DNA reads as TGTGCCAGCAGTGATCTTGCAGGATTCTCCTACGAGCAGTACGTC. The chain joins TRBV25-1 to TRBJ2-7; D is uncertain. Per germline, CDR1 MGHDK and CDR2 SYGVNS. The CDR3 runs to 15 residues. V lost 3 bases, J lost 0 bases, and 12 bases lay in between.

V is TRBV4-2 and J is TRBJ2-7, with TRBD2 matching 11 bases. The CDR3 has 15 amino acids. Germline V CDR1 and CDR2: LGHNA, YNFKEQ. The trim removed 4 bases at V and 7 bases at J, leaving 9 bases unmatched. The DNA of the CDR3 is TGTGCCAGCAGCCCGGGAATAGCGGGAGGGCGGGAGCAGTACTTC. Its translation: CASSPGIAGGREQYF.

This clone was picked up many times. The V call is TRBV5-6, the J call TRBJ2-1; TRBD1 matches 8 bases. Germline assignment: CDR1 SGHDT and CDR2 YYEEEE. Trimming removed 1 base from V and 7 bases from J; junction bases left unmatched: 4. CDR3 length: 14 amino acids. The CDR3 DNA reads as TGTGCCAGCAGCTTGCCTGGACAGGGAAATGAGCAGTTCTTC. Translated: CASSLPGQGNEQFF.

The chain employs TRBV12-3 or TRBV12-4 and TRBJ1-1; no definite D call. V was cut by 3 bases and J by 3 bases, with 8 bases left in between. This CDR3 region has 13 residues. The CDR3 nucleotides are TGTGCCAGCAGTTTCCACAAAGACACTGAAGCTTTCTTT. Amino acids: CASSFHKDTEAFF.

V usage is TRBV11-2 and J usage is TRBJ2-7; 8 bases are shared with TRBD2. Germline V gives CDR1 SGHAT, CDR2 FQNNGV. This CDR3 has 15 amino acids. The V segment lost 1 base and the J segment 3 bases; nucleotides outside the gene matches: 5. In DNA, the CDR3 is TGTGCCAGCAGCTTAGGTAGCGGGATCGGCTACGAGCAGTACTTC. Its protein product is CASSLGSGIGYEQYF.

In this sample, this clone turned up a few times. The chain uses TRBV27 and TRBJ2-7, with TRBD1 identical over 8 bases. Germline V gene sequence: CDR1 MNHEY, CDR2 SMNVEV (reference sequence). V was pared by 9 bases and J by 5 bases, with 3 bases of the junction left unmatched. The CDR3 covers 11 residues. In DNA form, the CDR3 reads TGTGCCAGTGGCAGGGGGCACGAGCAGTACTTC. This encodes CASGRGHEQYF.

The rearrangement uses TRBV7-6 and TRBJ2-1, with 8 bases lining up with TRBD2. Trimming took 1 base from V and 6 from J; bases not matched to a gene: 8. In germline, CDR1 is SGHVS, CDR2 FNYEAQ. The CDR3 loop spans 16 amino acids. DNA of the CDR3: TGTGCCAGCAGCTTAGTCACTAGCGGAGGCCTCAATGAGCAGTTCTTC. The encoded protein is CASSLVTSGGLNEQFF.

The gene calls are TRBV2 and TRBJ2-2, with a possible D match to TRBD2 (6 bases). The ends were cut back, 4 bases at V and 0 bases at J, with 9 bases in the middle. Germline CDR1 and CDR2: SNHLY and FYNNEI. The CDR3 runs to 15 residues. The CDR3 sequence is CASSVLASNTGELFF. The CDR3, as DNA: TGTGCCAGCAGTGTGCTAGCGTCGAACACCGGGGAGCTGTTTTTT. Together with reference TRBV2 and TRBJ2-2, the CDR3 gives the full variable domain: EPEVTQTPSHQVTQMGQEVILRCVPISNHLYFYWYRQILGQKVEFLVSFYNNEISEKSEIFDDQFSVERPDGSNFTLKIRSTKLEDSAMYFCASSVLASNTGELFFGEGSRLTVL.

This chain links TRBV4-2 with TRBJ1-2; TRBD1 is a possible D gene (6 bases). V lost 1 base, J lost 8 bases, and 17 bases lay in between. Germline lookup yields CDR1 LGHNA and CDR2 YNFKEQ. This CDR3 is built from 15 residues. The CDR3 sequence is CASSQVRQGIGGYTF. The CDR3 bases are TGTGCCAGCAGCCAAGTTCGCCAGGGGATAGGCGGCTACACCTTC.

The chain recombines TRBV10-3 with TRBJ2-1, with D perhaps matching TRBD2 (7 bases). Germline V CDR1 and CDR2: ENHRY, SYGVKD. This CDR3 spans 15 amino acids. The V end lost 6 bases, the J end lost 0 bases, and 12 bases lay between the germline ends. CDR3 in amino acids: CAISGRGASYNEQFF. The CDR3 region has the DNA TGTGCCATCAGCGGACGGGGGGCCTCCTACAATGAGCAGTTCTTC.

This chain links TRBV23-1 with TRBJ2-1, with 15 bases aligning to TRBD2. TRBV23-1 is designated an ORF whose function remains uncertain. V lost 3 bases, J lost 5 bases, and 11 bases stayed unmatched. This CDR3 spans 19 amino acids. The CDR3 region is CASSHRGTSGGKKDNEQFF. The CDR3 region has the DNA TGCGCCAGCAGTCACCGCGGGACTAGCGGGGGGAAAAAGGACAATGAGCAGTTCTTC.

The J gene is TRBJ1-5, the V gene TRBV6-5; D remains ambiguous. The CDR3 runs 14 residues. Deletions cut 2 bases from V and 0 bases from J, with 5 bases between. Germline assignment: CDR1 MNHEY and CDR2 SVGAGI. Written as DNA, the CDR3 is TGTGCCAGCAGTTACGGTAGTAGCAATCAGCCCCAGCATTTT. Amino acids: CASSYGSSNQPQHF.

CDR3 sequence (DNA): TGTGCCAGCAGCCGTGGGGACAGCTCCTACGAGCAGTACGTC. Translation gives CASSRGDSSYEQYV. This chain links TRBV6-5 with TRBJ2-7; 7 bases align to TRBD1. The CDR3 is 14 amino acids. The V gene end was trimmed by 6 bases and the J gene end by 0 bases; junction bases not matched to a gene: 5. Germline assignment: CDR1 MNHEY and CDR2 SVGAGI.

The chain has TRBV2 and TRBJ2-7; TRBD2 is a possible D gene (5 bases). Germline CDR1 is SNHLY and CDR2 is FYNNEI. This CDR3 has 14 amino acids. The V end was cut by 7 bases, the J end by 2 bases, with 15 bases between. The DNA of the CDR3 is TGTGCCAGCATATCCGGGGAGAACCCCTACGAGCAGTACGTC. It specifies CASISGENPYEQYV.

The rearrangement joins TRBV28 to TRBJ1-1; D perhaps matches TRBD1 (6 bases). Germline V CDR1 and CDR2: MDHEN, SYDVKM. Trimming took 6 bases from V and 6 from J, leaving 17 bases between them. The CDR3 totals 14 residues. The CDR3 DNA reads TGTGCCAGCAGCCAGTACAGGGCTCGCGCTGAAGCTTTCTTT. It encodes CASSQYRARAEAFF.

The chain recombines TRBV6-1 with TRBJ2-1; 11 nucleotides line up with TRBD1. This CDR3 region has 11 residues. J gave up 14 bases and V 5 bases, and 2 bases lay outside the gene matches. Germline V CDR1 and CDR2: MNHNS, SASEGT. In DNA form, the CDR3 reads TGTGCCAGCAGTCCGGGACAGGGGGAGTTCTTC. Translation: CASSPGQGEFF.